This T cell receptor beta chain was recorded in a study of blood T cell repertoires in COVID-19. Study summary: Whether acute or convalescent, the COVID-19 samples came from the United States, Italy and Spain. The analysed material was cDNA or gDNA that came from T cells, B-cell-depleted T cells, or PBMCs.

Germline trimming cut 7 bases from V and 9 bases from J; bases unmatched to any gene: 10. This CDR3 comprises 13 residues. Germline-derived CDR1 and CDR2 are SGDLS and YYNGEE. Some clones are missing from TCRdb's copy, which holds only in-frame ones; the method was immunoSEQ multiplex PCR. The table shows roughly 200,000 clones, with approximately 85% occurring only once. This chain uses TRBV9 with TRBJ2-4; 7 nucleotides line up with TRBD2. The sequencing sample was made of peripheral blood. The source of this sequence is a woman in her fifties or sixties with acute or convalescent COVID-19. The CDR3 loop is CASGIGREGIQYF. The CDR3 DNA is TGTGCCAGCGGAATAGGCAGGGAGGGCATTCAGTACTTC.